The T cell receptor beta chain under discussion was sequenced for a study of OX40 agonist ivuxolimab in advanced cancers. Across the study: The diagnoses of dose-escalation patients were hepatocellular carcinoma, melanoma, renal cell or head and neck cancer.

This CDR3 is 15 amino acids long. CDR1 and CDR2 from the germline V gene are MGHRA and YSYEKL. After removal of 0 bases from V and 0 bases from J, the junction contained 0 bases not matched to a gene. Data came from immunoSEQ multiplex PCR; TCRdb stores just in-frame clones and leaves some out. This sample has more than 10,000 clones, with about four fifths found just once. The specimen was CD4+ or CD8+ T cells sorted from blood, collected in a trial of the OX40 agonist ivuxolimab. The chain uses TRBV4-1 and TRBJ2-3, with 7 bases matching TRBD2. The sequence came from an adult with an advanced solid tumor such as melanoma, head and neck, liver or kidney cancer. CDR3 in amino acids: CASSQEAGSTDTQYF. The DNA of the CDR3 is TGCGCCAGCAGCCAAGAAGCGGGAAGCACAGATACGCAGTATTTT.